The 14 T cell receptor beta chains below all came from one sample that was sequenced in a study of T cells in Graves' hyperthyroidism and ophthalmopathy (dated by TCRdb to the late 2010s). The library was made by multiplex PCR. Sequencing instrument: Illumina HiSeq 2000. The TCR beta CDR3 regions were amplified from the RNA transcripts. For the first round of RT-PCR on the TCR CDR3, the HTBI primer set was used together with the Qiagen OneStep RT-PCR kit. TCRdb took the public reads, trimmed them with fastp at Q25, ran MiXCR for clone calling and kept in-frame beta chains. Duplicate CDR3 protein sequences are folded into a single record with the most common DNA and genes. A total of about 250,000 distinct CDR3 sequences appear in this sample, around 25% of them only once. Under 40% of the sample lies in the top ten. Material: blood. The receptors come from a woman aged 40 to 50 with Graves' ophthalmopathy.

Only one count was recorded for this clonotype. J is TRBJ2-5 and V is TRBV6-2 or TRBV6-3, with TRBD2 identical over 12 bases. J was trimmed by 5 bases and V by 2 bases; bases with no gene match: 6. Germline CDR1 and CDR2: MNHEY and SVGEGT. The CDR3 is made up of 16 amino acids. This chain's CDR3 is CASSYPTSGSGETQYF. The CDR3 region has the DNA TGTGCCAGCAGTTACCCGACTAGCGGGAGTGGTGAGACCCAGTACTTC.

This clonotype was counted ten times or more. The gene calls are TRBV28 and TRBJ2-5; a weak D match, TRBD2 (5 bases). CDR3 length equals 15 residues. Trimming took 3 bases from V and 5 from J, leaving 16 bases between them. Per germline, CDR1 MDHEN and CDR2 SYDVKM. The CDR3 nucleotides are TGTGCCAGCAGTTTGGCTCTAGCACTACGGGAGACCCAGTACTTC. It is translated as CASSLALALRETQYF. The full variable domain, in which reference TRBV28 and TRBJ2-5 provide the parts outside the CDR3, is DVKVTQSSRYLVKRTGEKVFLECVQDMDHENMFWYRQDPGLGLRLIYFSYDVKMKEKGDIPEGYSVSREKKERFSLILESASTNQTSMYLCASSLALALRETQYFGPGTRLLVL.

V gene TRBV6-1 combines with J gene TRBJ2-6, with 8 bases fitting TRBD1. The CDR3 runs to 16 residues. V lost 6 bases, J lost 2 bases, and 6 bases stayed unmatched. Germline V gene lookup returns CDR1 MNHNS and CDR2 SASEGT. Here the CDR3 reads CASSRGLQTGANVLTF. CDR3 coding DNA: TGTGCCAGCAGCAGGGGGCTCCAAACTGGGGCCAACGTCCTGACTTTC.

As concerns this clonotype: A read error is possible here, since a much larger clone lies one base away. This chain joins TRBV28 and TRBJ2-1; no clear D gene. This CDR3 contains 15 residues. Germline CDR1 MDHEN, CDR2 SYDVKM. The CDR3 DNA is TGTGCCAGCAGTTTGGGGATTGAAGAGTACAATGAGCAGCTCTTC. Translation gives CASSLGIEEYNEQLF.

In this sample, this clonotype turned up many times. The rearrangement links TRBV28 to TRBJ2-5, with TRBD1 as a possible D gene (7 bases). The length of the CDR3 is 14 residues. CDR1 MDHEN and CDR2 SYDVKM come from the germline V gene. Between the trimmed V and J ends, which lost 7 bases and 5 bases, there was a span of 17 bases. CDR3 in DNA: TGTGCCAGCACCCCGCCAGGGGGGCGGGAGACCCAGTACTTC. It encodes CASTPPGGRETQYF.

Notes on this clonotype: Just one base apart from a much larger clone, this may be a read error. The chain couples TRBV11-1 to TRBJ2-2; TRBD2 agrees at 8 bases. Trimming took 2 bases from V and 7 from J; bases not matched to a gene: 9. Germline CDR1 SGHAT, CDR2 FQDESV (reference sequence). The CDR3 totals 16 residues. CDR3 region: CASSLLRAGADGELFF. The CDR3 nucleotides are TGTGCCAGCAGCTTACTTAGAGCGGGAGCGGACGGGGAGCTGTTTTTT.

The genes are TRBV6-1 and TRBJ1-6, with 8 bases fitting TRBD1. V shed 7 bases and J 2 bases; nucleotides not matched to a gene: 7. Germline V lookup: CDR1 MNHNS, CDR2 SASEGT. CDR3 length: 16 amino acids. Written as DNA, the CDR3 is TGTGCCAGCAAGCGGACAGGGCAAACCTATAATTCACCCCTCCACTTT. Residues: CASKRTGQTYNSPLHF.

The V gene is TRBV6-2 or TRBV6-3, the J gene TRBJ2-7, with 10 bases fitting TRBD1. V lost 6 bases to trimming and J lost 2 bases; unmatched junction nucleotides: 10. This CDR3 spans 16 amino acids. Per the germline V gene, CDR1 is MNHEY and CDR2 is SVGEGT. The CDR3 DNA follows: TGTGCCAGCAGCCAACCCGGGACAGGGGTTGCCTACGAGCAGTACTTC. It codes for CASSQPGTGVAYEQYF.

This clonotype was detected ten times or more. The chain employs TRBV7-9 and TRBJ1-1; no firm D call. The V end was cut by 5 bases, the J end by 1 base, with 14 bases between. The CDR3 has 15 residues. CDR1 is SEHNR and CDR2 is FQNEAQ in the germline V gene (reference sequence). DNA for the CDR3: TGTGCCAGCAGCAAAGTCATAGGCGGGAACACTGAAGCTTTCTTT. Amino acid sequence: CASSKVIGGNTEAFF.

This clonotype has ten or more counts. The rearrangement uses TRBV28 and TRBJ1-1, with 9 bases matching TRBD1. Germline-derived CDR1 and CDR2 are MDHEN and SYDVKM. The CDR3 covers 16 residues. Trimming removed 8 bases from V and 4 bases from J; junction bases left unmatched: 14. The CDR3 DNA sequence: TGTGCCAGCTCACCCGGGACAGGGTACGGAGTCACTGAAGCTTTCTTT. Its translation: CASSPGTGYGVTEAFF.

This clonotype was seen repeatedly, ten times or more. The V and J genes are TRBV3-1 and TRBJ2-5; 15 bases fit TRBD2. The CDR3 is 16 amino acids. The germline gives CDR1 LGHDT, CDR2 YNNKEL (reference sequence). V shed 0 bases and J 5 bases; nucleotides not matched to a gene: 1. DNA of the CDR3: TGTGCCAGCAGCCAAGAGGGGACTAGCGGGGGGGAGACCCAGTACTTC. Translation gives CASSQEGTSGGETQYF.

Ten or more counts support this clonotype. The genes are TRBV6-1 and TRBJ2-7; D not certain. Germline loops: CDR1 MNHNS, CDR2 SASEGT. The CDR3 has 11 amino acids. V was shortened by 8 bases and J by 6 bases, with 11 bases between the two germline ends. The CDR3 loop is CASRGPSEQYF. Here the CDR3 DNA reads TGTGCCAGCCGTGGGCCGTCCGAGCAGTACTTC.

This clonotype was seen repeatedly, ten times or more. V gene TRBV19 combines with J gene TRBJ2-7; D is unclear. CDR3 length: 13 residues. Germline V CDR1 and CDR2: LNHDA, SQIVND (reference sequence). Trimming stripped 5 bases from V and 2 bases from J, with 10 bases between. Here the CDR3 DNA reads TGTGCCAGTAGTCCAGGCCGGACCTACGAGCAGTACTTC. Its protein is CASSPGRTYEQYF.

Ten or more counts support this clonotype. V gene TRBV5-1 combines with J gene TRBJ2-7; tentatively, D is TRBD2 (6 bases). The CDR3 contains 14 residues. V was clipped by 0 bases and J by 3 bases, with 10 bases between them. Germline assignment: CDR1 SGHRS and CDR2 YFSETQ. The CDR3 protein is CASSLAGTYYEQYF. The CDR3 region has the DNA TGCGCCAGCAGCTTGGCCGGGACTTACTACGAGCAGTACTTC.